Listed here is a single TCR beta chain. Its binding antigen is unknown. This sample stems from a study of T cell clusters in autoimmune cytopenias (dated by TCRdb to between 2018 and 2020). About the study as a whole: The median TRB sequencing depth was just over 50,000 reads per sample, and the median number of distinct TRB clonotypes was approximately 2,000 per sample. Peripheral blood TRB and IGH repertoires were sequenced in autoimmune cytopenia patients at active disease and during treatment follow-up, alongside healthy, CLL and autoimmune hepatitis controls. The study aimed to test whether autoimmune cytopenia patients carry a disease-specific immune repertoire signature usable as a blood-based biomarker. Paper-wide results and their limitations: In the comparison of secondary cytopenia with CLL, the cluster-lack signature was not observed, apparently because the dominant lymphoma-associated repertoire masked the signature. The T cell clusters were only ever defined in silico, so experimental validation of their functional role was still needed. Compared with active autoimmune hepatitis patients, healthy donors had almost three times as many exclusive TRB clusters, a finding consistent with an autoimmunity-wide signature. GLIPH results suggested that primary autoimmune cytopenia patients were missing physiological T cell clusters, with 51 clusters found only in healthy donors compared with about 16 found only in patients. Shifts in the TRB repertoire, including less even repertoires in secondary cytopenia and CLL, were mostly a reflection of lymphoma bias and not of autoimmunity.

To amplify TRB rearrangements, a touch-down multiplex PCR protocol was run with the TRB-A and TRB-B primer pools combined in a single tube. Illumina adapters and sample indices were added to the amplicons through two consecutive PCR reactions performed with Phusion HS II polymerase. Amplicons were gel-purified with the NucleoSpin Gel and PCR Clean-up kit, then quantified by Qubit and quality-checked on an Agilent 2100 Bioanalyzer. Sequencing of the libraries was performed on an Illumina MiSeq with 600-cycle, single-indexed, paired-end runs. Concerning the study's data processing: TRB reads were aligned and assembled with MiXCR version 2.1.12 using the default MiXCR reference library. A clone was defined by each unique CDR3 nucleotide sequence, and analysis was restricted to productive sequences with at least two reads. To assess repertoire diversity, an R script computed alpha-parameterized diversity profiles (alpha 0 to 5), which included the Shannon (alpha 1) and Simpson (alpha 2) indices. Combinatorial TRB VJ usage was computed with the tcR package and compared between cohorts by principal component analysis with ade4. GLIPH was used to cluster TCRbeta CDR3s in pairs of cohorts matched for age and read depth, and a Wilcoxon test was used to compare cluster frequencies. TCRdb reprocessed the raw reads; every CDR3 protein sequence is a single record, and DNA is not supplied. For this entry, the V and J calls and clone size follow TCRdb and not the study's own pipeline. Per the sample table, the count is about 2,700 distinct CDR3 sequences. The ten most abundant clones make up 30% to 45% of the sample.

CDR1 and CDR2 were assigned from the germline V gene as KGHSH and LQKENI. The CDR3 holds 21 amino acids from the cysteine to the phenylalanine. No DNA accompanies this entry. Per sample, around 0.25 ug of peripheral blood genomic DNA, 35,000 to 40,000 genome equivalents, was used for TRB amplification. The same data also went into a second study, on T cell repertoires in aging, cancer and after chemotherapy. As noted in the second study: Donors were distributed across six age groups ranging from 30 or younger to 70 or older, with at least three individuals included per group. In the hematological group, the paired samples taken before and after chemotherapy came from chronic lymphocytic leukemia patients given fludarabine- or bendamustine-based regimens. The full dataset contained approximately 9.6 million TCR reads. Compared with age-matched healthy donors, untreated patients with either hematological or solid cancers had significantly lower TCR diversity in the blood along with higher clonality. In healthy donors, the decline in TCR diversity with age was mainly due to loss of richness, whereas in cancer patients loss of evenness also played a role. In both cancer cohorts, median generation probability rose over the chemotherapy interval, which suggests that the repertoire was reconstituted through rebound thymic output. According to the authors, the repertoire data do not allow conclusions to be drawn about immunological memory after chemotherapy. Lymphoid organ infiltration was present in the hematological cancer patients, and this infiltration may itself impair thymic emigration or the expansion of peripheral T cells. To examine immunoaging and T cell reconstitution after chemotherapy, the study profiled TCR beta repertoires in peripheral blood from healthy donors and cancer patients. Alongside some 96 healthy donors serving as a reference group, the cohort included approximately 220 cancer patients, of whom approximately 94 had hematological cancers and approximately 120 had solid cancers. Processing of the TRB sequences was carried out with MiXCR versions 2.12 and 3.0.5. The repertoire metrics were Shannon diversity, evenness, clonality (defined as one minus evenness), and alpha-parameterized diversity profiles covering alpha 0 to 5. Generation probabilities of clones in paired pre- and post-chemotherapy samples were computed with the IGoR algorithm.

This clonotype originated in a human donor with an autoimmune cytopenia or autoimmune hepatitis (not recorded which). Sequenced sample: peripheral blood. The chain links TRBV18 with TRBJ2-6; TCRdb returns TRBD2, unconfirmable since there is no DNA. The encoded CDR3 is CASSRLTSRSGGNSGANVLTF. Extended through the reference TRBV18 and TRBJ2-6 proteins, this CDR3 yields the full variable domain: NAGVMQNPRHLVRRRGQEARLRCSPMKGHSHVYWYRQLPEEGLKFMVYLQKENIIDESGMPKERFSAEFPKEGPSILRIQQVVRGDSAAYFCASSRLTSRSGGNSGANVLTFGAGSRLTVL.